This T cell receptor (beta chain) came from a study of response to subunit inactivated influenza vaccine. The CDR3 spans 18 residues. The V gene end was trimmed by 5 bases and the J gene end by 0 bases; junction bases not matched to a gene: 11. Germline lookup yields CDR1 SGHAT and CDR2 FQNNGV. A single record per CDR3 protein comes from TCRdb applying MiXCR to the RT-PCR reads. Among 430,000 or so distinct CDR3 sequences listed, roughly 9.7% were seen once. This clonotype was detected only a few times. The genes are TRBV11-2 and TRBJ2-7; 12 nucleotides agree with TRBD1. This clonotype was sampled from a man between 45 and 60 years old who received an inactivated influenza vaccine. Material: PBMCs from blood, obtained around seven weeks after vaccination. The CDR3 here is CASSRRDRGRSDSYEQYF. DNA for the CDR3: TGTGCCAGCAGCCGCCGGGACAGGGGGCGATCGGACTCCTACGAGCAGTACTTC.